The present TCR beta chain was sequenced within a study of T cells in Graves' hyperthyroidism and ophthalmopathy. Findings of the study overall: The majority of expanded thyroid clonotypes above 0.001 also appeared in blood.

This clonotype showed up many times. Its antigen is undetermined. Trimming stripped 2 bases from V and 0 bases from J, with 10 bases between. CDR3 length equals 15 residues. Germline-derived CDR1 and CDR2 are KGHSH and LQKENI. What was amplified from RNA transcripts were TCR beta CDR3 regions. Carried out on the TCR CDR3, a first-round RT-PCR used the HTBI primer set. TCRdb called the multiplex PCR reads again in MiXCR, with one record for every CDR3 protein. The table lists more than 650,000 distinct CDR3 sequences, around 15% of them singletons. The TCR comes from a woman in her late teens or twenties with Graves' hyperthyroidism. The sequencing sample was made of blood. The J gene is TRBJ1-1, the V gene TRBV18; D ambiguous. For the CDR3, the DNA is TGTGCCAGCTCACCAAGATCACCGATGAACACTGAAGCTTTCTTT. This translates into CASSPRSPMNTEAFF.